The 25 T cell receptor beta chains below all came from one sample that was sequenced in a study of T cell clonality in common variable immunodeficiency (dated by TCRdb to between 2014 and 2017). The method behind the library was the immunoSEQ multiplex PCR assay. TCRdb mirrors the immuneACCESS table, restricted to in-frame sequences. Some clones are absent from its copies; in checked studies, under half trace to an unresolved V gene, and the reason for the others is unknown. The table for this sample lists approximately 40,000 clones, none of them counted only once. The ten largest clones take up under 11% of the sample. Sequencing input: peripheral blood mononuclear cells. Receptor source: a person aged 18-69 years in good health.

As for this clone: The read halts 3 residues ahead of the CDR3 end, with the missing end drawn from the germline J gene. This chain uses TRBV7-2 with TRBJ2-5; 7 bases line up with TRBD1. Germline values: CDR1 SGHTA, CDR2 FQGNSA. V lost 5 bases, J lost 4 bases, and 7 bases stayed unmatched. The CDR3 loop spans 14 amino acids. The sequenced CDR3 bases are TGTGCCAGCAGCAAGACAGGGTCCGGAGAGACC. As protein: CASSKTGSGET. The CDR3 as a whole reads CASSKTGSGETQYF. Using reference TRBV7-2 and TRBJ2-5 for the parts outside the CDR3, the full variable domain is GAGVSQSPSNKVTEKGKDVELRCDPISGHTALYWYRQSLGQGLEFLIYFQGNSAPDKSGLPSDRFSAERTGGSVSTLTIQRTQQEDSAVYLCASSKTGSGETQYFGPGTRLLVL.

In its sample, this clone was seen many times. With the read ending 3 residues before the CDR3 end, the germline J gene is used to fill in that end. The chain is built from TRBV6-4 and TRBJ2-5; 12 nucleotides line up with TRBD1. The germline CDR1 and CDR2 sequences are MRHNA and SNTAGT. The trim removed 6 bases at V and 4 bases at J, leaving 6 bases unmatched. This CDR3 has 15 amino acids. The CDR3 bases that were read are TGTGCCAGCAGCGCCGGGACAGGGGGCGCAGAGACC. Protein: CASSAGTGGAET. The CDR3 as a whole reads CASSAGTGGAETQYF.

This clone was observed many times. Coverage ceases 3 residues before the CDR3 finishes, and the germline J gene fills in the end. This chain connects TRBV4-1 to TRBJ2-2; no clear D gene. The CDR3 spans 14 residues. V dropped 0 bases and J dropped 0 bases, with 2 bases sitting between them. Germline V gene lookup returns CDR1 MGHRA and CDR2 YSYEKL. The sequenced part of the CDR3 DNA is TGCGCCAGCAGCCAAGACGCGAACACCGGGGAG. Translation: CASSQDANTGE. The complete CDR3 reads CASSQDANTGELFF.

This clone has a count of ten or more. CDR3: CASSLNRIYSGANVLTF. The covered CDR3 bases are TGTGCCAGCAGCTTAAACAGGATCTACTCTGGGGCCAACGTC. The gene calls are TRBV7-8 and TRBJ2-6; maybe TRBD1 (5 bases). The read terminates 3 residues ahead of where the CDR3 ends, so the germline J gene completes it. The V and J ends lost 2 bases and 0 bases respectively, with 11 bases between them. Germline-derived CDR1 and CDR2 are SGHVS and FQNEAQ. This CDR3 is 17 amino acids long.

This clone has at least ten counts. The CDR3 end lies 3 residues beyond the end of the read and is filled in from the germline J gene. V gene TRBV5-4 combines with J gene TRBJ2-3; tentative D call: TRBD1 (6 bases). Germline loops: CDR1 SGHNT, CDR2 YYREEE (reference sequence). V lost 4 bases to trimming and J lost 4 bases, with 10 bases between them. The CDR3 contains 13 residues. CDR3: CASSHRAADTQYF. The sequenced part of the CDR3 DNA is TGTGCCAGCAGCCACAGGGCCGCAGATACG.

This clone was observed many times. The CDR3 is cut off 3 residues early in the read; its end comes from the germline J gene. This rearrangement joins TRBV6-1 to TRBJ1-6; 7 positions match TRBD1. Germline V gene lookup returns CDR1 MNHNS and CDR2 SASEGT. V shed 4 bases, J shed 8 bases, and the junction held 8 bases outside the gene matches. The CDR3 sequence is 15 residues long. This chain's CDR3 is CASSGTGTAYSPLHF. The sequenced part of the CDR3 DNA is TGTGCCAGCAGTGGAACCGGGACAGCATATTCACCC.

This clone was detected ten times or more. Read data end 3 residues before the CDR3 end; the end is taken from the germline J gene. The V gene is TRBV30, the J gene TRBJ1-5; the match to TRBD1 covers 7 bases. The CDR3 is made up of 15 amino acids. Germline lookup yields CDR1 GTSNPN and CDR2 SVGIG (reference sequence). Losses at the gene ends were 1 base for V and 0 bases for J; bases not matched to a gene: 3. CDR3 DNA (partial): TGTGCCTGGAGTGGACAGGGATCTAGCAATCAGCCC. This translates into CAWSGQGSSNQP. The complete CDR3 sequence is CAWSGQGSSNQPQHF.

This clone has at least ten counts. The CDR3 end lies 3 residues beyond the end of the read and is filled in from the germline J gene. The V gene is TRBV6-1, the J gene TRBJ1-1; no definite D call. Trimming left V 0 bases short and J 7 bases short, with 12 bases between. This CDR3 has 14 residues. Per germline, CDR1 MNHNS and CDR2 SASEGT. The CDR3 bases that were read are TGTGCCAGCAGTGAAGCTGGGCAGGTCGGTGAA. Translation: CASSEAGQVGE. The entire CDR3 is CASSEAGQVGEAFF.

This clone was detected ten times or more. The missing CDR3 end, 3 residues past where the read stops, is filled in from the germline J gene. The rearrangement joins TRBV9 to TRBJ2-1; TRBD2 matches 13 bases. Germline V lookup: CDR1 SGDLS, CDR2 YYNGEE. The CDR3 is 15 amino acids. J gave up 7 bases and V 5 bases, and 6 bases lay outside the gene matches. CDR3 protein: CASRIGTSGDNEQFF. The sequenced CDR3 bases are TGTGCCAGCAGAATTGGGACTAGCGGGGATAATGAG.

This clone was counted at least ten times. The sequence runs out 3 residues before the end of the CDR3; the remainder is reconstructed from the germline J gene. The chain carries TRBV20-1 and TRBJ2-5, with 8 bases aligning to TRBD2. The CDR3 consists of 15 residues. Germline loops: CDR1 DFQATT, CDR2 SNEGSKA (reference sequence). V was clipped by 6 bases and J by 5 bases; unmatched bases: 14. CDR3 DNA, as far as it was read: TGCAGTGCCCTACTCTTAAACGGGGGGGCCGAGACC. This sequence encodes CSALLLNGGAET. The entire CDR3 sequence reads CSALLLNGGAETQYF.

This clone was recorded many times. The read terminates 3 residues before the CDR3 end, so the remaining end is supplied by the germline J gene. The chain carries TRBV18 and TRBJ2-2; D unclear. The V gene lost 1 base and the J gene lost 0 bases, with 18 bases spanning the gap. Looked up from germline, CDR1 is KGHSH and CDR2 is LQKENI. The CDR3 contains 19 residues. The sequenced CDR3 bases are TGTGCCAGCTCACCACGGCGGTCTAATTCGTTCGCGAACACCGGGGAG. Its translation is CASSPRRSNSFANTGE. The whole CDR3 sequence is CASSPRRSNSFANTGELFF.

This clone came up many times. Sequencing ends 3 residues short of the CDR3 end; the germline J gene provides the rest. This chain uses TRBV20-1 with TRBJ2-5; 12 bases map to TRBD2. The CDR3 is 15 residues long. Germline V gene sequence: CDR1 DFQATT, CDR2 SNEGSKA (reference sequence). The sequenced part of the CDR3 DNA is TGCAGCTTGGGACTAGCGGGTCCCAACGGGGAGACC. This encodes CSLGLAGPNGET. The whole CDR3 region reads CSLGLAGPNGETQYF.

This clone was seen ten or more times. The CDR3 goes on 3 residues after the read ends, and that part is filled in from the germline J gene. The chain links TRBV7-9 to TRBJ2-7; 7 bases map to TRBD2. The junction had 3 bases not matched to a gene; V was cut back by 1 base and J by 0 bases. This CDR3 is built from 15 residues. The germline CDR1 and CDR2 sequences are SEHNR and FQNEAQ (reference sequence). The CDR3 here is CASSLEGGSSYEQYF. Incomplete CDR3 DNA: TGTGCCAGCAGCTTAGAGGGCGGGAGCTCCTACGAG.

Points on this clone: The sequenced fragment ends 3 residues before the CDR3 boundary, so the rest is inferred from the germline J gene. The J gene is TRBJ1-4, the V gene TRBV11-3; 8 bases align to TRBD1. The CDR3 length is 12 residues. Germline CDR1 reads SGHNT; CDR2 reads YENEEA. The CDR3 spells CASSPDRGGLFF. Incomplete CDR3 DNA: TGTGCCAGCAGCCCCGACAGGGGAGGA.

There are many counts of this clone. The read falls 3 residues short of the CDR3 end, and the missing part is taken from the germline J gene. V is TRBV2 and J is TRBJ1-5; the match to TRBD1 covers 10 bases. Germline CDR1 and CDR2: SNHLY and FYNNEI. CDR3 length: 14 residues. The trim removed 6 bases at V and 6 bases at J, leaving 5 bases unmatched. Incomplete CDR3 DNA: TGTGCCAGCAGGGGGACAGGGGATTCTCAGCCC. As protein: CASRGTGDSQP. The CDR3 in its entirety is CASRGTGDSQPQHF.

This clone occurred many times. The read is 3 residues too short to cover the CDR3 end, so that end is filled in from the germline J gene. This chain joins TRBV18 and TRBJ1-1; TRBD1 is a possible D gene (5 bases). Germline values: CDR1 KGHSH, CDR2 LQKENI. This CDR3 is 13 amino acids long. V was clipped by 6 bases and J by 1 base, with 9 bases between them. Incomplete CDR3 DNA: TGTGCCAGCTCCTCGACAGAGAACACTGAA. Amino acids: CASSSTENTE. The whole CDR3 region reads CASSSTENTEAFF.

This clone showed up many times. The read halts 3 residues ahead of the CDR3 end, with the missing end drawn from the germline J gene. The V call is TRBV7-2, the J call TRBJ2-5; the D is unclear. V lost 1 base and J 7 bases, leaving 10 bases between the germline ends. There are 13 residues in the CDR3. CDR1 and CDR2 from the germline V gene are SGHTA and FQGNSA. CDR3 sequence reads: CASSLEPTVTQYF. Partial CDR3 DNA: TGTGCCAGCAGCTTAGAACCAACGGTGACC.

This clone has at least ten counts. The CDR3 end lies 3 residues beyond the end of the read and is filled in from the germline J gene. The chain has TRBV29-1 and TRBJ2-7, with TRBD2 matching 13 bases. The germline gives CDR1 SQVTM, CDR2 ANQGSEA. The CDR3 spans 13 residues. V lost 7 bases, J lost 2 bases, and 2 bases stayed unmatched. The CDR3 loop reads CSGLAGGAYEQYF. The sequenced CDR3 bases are TGCAGCGGACTAGCGGGGGGAGCCTACGAG.

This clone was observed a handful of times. The part of the CDR3 DNA that was read is TGTGCCAGCAGCCTCTACGCGGGTGAG. As protein: CASSLYAGE. The whole CDR3 sequence reads CASSLYAGEQFF. The chain combines TRBV5-6 with TRBJ2-1, with D perhaps TRBD2 (5 bases). The read comes to an end 3 residues before the CDR3 does, leaving the germline J gene to fill in the end. Trimming removed 4 bases from V and 9 bases from J, with 11 bases in between. The CDR3 extends over 12 amino acids. The germline CDR1 and CDR2 sequences are SGHDT and YYEEEE.

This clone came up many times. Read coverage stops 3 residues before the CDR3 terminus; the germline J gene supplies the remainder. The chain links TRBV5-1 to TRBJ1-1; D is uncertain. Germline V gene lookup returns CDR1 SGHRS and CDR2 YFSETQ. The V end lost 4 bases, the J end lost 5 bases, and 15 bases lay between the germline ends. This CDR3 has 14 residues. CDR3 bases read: TGCGCCAGCAGCCCTAATACAGAAGCTACTGAA. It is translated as CASSPNTEATE. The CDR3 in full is CASSPNTEATEAFF.

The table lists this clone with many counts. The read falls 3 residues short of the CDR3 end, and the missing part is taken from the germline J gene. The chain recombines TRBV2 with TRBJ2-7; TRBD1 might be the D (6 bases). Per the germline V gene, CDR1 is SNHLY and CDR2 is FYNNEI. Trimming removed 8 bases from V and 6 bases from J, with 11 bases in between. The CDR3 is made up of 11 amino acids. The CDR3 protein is CASLGRGEQYF. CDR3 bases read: TGTGCCAGCTTGGGCAGGGGCGAG.

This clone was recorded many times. CDR3 bases read: TGTGCCAGCAGCCAACCAGGGTTATCTGAA. This gives the protein CASSQPGLSE. The CDR3 as a whole reads CASSQPGLSEAFF. This sequence joins TRBV5-6 and TRBJ1-1; a weak D match, TRBD1 (5 bases). The read is 3 residues too short to cover the CDR3 end, so that end is filled in from the germline J gene. Germline values: CDR1 SGHDT, CDR2 YYEEEE. This CDR3 spans 13 amino acids. Trimming left V 4 bases short and J 6 bases short, with 13 bases between.

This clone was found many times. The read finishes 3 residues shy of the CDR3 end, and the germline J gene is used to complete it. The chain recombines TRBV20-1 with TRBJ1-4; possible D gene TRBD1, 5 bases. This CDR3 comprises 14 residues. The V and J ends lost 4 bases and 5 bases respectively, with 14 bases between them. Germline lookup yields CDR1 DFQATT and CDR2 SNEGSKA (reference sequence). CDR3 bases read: TGCAGTGCTAACCCCGGGACTCAGAATGAAAAA. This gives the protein CSANPGTQNEK. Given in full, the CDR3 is CSANPGTQNEKLFF.

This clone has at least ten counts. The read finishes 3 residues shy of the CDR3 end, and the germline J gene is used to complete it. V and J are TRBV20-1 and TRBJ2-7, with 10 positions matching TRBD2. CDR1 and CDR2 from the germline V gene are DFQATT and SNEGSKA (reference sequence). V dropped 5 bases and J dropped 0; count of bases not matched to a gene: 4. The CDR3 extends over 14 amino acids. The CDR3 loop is CSAPRTSGSYEQYF. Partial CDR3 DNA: TGCAGTGCTCCTCGGACTAGCGGCTCCTACGAG.

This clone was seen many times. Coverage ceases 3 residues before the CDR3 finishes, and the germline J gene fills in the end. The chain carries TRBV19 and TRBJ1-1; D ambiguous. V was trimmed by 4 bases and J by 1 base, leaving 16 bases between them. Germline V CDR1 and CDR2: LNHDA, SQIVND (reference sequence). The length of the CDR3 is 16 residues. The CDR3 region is CASSSPQTRANTEAFF. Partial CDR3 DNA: TGTGCCAGTAGTAGCCCCCAAACGAGGGCGAACACTGAA.